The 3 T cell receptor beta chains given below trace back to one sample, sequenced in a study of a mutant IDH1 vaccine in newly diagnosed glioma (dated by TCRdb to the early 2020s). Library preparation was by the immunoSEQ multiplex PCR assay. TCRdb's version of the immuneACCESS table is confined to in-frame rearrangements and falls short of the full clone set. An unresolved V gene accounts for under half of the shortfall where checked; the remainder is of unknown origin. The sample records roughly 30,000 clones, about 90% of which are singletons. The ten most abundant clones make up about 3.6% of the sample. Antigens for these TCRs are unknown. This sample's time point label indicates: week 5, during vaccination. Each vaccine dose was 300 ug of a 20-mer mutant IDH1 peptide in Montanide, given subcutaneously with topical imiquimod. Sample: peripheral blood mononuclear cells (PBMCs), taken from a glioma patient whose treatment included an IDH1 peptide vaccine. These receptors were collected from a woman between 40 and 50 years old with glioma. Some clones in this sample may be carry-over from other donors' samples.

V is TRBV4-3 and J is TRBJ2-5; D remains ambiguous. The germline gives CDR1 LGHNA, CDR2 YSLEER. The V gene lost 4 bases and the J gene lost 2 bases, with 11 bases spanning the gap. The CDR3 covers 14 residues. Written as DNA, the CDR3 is TGCGCCAGCAGCCCTGATGCGGAACAAGAGACCCAGTACTTC. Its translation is CASSPDAEQETQYF.

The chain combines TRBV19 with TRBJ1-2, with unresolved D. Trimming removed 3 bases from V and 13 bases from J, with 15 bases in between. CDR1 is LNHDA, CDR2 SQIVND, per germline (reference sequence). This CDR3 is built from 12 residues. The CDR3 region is CASSIPRFATTF. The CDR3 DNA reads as TGTGCCAGTAGTATTCCGAGGTTTGCAACCACCTTC. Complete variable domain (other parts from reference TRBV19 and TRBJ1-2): DGGITQSPKYLFRKEGQNVTLSCEQNLNHDAMYWYRQDPGQGLRLIYYSQIVNDFQKGDIAEGYSVSREKKESFPLTVTSAQKNPTAFYLCASSIPRFATTFGSGTRLTVV.

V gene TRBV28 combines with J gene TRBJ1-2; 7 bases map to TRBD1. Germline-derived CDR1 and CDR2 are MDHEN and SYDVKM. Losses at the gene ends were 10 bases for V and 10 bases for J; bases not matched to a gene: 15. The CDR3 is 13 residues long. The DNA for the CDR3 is TGTGCCACCAGGAAACAGGGGAGTGGTATCTACACCTTC. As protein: CATRKQGSGIYTF.